There are many counts of the clone carrying this TCR beta chain. What it binds is not known. The CDR3 loop spans 14 amino acids. J lost 3 bases, V lost 6 bases, and 2 bases had no gene match. Template switching added a universal primer site; cDNA carried unique molecular identifiers. MiXCR was run by TCRdb on the 5' RACE reads, yielding one entry per CDR3 protein. The sample includes 1.5 million or so distinct CDR3 sequences, around 33% seen only once; the top ten take less than 0.35%. This sample is drawn from a study of identical twins. Study-level points and caveats: The study found that models underestimated out-of-frame TCR alpha sharing in monozygotic twins.

The clonotype comes from a newborn girl in good health. This chain joins TRBV12-3 or TRBV12-4 and TRBJ2-1; TRBD2 aligns across 10 bases. Sequencing was carried out using cord blood. CDR3 amino acids: CASRTSGIYNEQFF. CDR3 nucleotides: TGTGCCAGCAGAACTAGCGGGATCTACAATGAGCAGTTCTTC.